This TCR beta chain was recorded in a study of blood T cell repertoires in COVID-19. Across the study: The United States, Italy and Spain were the sources of the acute and convalescent COVID-19 samples. PBMCs, B-cell-depleted T cells, or T cells provided the cDNA or gDNA that made up the material.

In the authors' workflow: Estimated nucleated cell counts came from reference gene primer amplification. Assay used: immunoSEQ multiplex PCR; TCRdb lists only in-frame clones, some missing. For V, J and clone size, that table is used; D and trimming come from the DNA. This sample has roughly 59,000 clones, with under 85% found just once. Trimming removed 3 bases from V and 4 bases from J, with 15 bases in between. Germline CDR1 and CDR2: LGHDT and YNNKEL (reference sequence). The CDR3 contains 15 residues. What was sequenced was peripheral blood. The chain has TRBV3-1 (or the pseudogene TRBV3-2) and TRBJ1-2; possible D gene TRBD1, 6 bases. The sequence was collected from a woman between 45 and 60 years old with active or convalescent COVID-19. The CDR3 coding sequence is TGTGCCAGCAGCCAGAACAGGGAAGATTTCTATGGCTACACCTTC. This sequence encodes CASSQNREDFYGYTF.